This is a list of T cell receptor beta chains from one sample in a study of regulatory T cells in long-lasting Graves disease. TCRdb ran MiXCR on the multiplex PCR reads and lists one entry per CDR3 protein. The sample contains 350,000 to 500,000 distinct CDR3 sequences, roughly 21% of which appear only once. The sample here was peripheral blood mononuclear cells (PBMCs), taken when the disease was refractory, from a patient treated with antithyroid drugs. The receptor source for this set is a female donor with Graves disease. Each CDR3 is given with its conserved first and last residue. The D gene is left open where the match is weak. Size values are once, few and many counts, or a class for expanded clones, and some rows have none.

TGCAGCGTTGAAGACCTATATGGGGCCTACGAGCAGTACTTC,CSVEDLYGAYEQYF,TRBV29-1,-,TRBJ2-7,many
TGTGCCAGCAGTTTAGTCTCTGGTAGGGCAGGGCAGGTCGAGCAGTACTTC,CASSLVSGRAGQVEQYF,TRBV28,-,TRBJ2-7,many
TGTGCCAGCAGCGAAGGTGACAAGATACAGTATTTT,CASSEGDKIQYF,TRBV11-2,-,TRBJ2-3,-
TGTGCCAGCAGTTACTCGATGGGGGCGGGACAGCCCCAGCATTTT,CASSYSMGAGQPQHF,TRBV6-2/TRBV6-3,-,TRBJ1-5,few
TGTGCCAGCACCCCTCTACGGGGAAACACTGAAGCTTTCTTT,CASTPLRGNTEAFF,TRBV14,-,TRBJ1-1,few
TGTGCCAGCAGCGGGGCTAGCTCTGCTGGAGGGGAGCTGTTTTTT,CASSGASSAGGELFF,TRBV7-9,-,TRBJ2-2,-
TGTGCCAGTAGGACAGACAACTCTGGAAACACCATATATTTT,CASRTDNSGNTIYF,TRBV2,-,TRBJ1-3,few
TGTGCCAGCAGACTAGGAGTTTCTCCGGGGGCCCAGTACTTC,CASRLGVSPGAQYF,TRBV12-3/TRBV12-4,-,TRBJ2-5,many
TGTGCCAGCAGCTTGTGGGGCAGCCAGTTTCAGCCCCAGCATTTT,CASSLWGSQFQPQHF,TRBV5-5,-,TRBJ1-5,-
TGTGCCAGCTCACAGACAGGTCTCGCGGGCTACACCTTC,CASSQTGLAGYTF,TRBV18,-,TRBJ1-2,many
TGTGCCAGCAGCTTAGGAACTAGCACGACCTCCTACGAGCAGTACTTC,CASSLGTSTTSYEQYF,TRBV13,-,TRBJ2-7,few
TGCGCCAGCAGCCACGCCGGGGGGACAGGGGGCGCAGAGACCCAGTACTTC,CASSHAGGTGGAETQYF,TRBV4-1,TRBD1,TRBJ2-5,-
TGTGCCAGCAGTTTATATAGACTAGAGAGCCCTATATACTTC,CASSLYRLESPIYF,TRBV28,-,TRBJ2-4,many
TGTGCCAGCAGTTTGATCGGGACAGAGTCTAGCACAGATACGCAGTATTTT,CASSLIGTESSTDTQYF,TRBV28,TRBD1,TRBJ2-3,-
TGTGCCAGCAGCTTCGGGAAGGGGTACGAGCAGTACTTC,CASSFGKGYEQYF,TRBV5-4,-,TRBJ2-7,-
TGTGCCAGCAGCTACAGCGGGTCCCACACGGATACGCAGTATTTT,CASSYSGSHTDTQYF,TRBV11-2,-,TRBJ2-3,many
TGTGCCAGCAGTTCCCCCGGGACAGGGACCTACGAGCAGTACTTC,CASSSPGTGTYEQYF,TRBV28,TRBD1,TRBJ2-7,many
TGTGCCAGCAGTGAAGTAGGGGGGGTTTTTAATTCACCCCTCCACTTT,CASSEVGGVFNSPLHF,TRBV2,-,TRBJ1-6,many
TGCAGTGCTAGGGGGGGAGAGACAGCTAGCTCCTACGAGCAGTACTTC,CSARGGETASSYEQYF,TRBV20-1,-,TRBJ2-7,-
TGTGCCAGCAGTTTACGGGGACCAGGGACGAACACCGGGGAGCTGTTTTTT,CASSLRGPGTNTGELFF,TRBV28,-,TRBJ2-2,few
TGTGCCAGCAGTTTACGGGGGGGCATGTCGGTGCAGTACTTC,CASSLRGGMSVQYF,TRBV27,TRBD2,TRBJ2-7,many
TGTGCCAGCAGCTGGGACACCAACCCAAGCCAAGAGACCCAGTACTTC,CASSWDTNPSQETQYF,TRBV7-9,-,TRBJ2-5,-
TGTGCCAGCAGCTGGACAGCCCCGGGGGAACTGTTTTTT,CASSWTAPGELFF,TRBV5-5,-,TRBJ1-4,-
TGCGCCAGCAGCTTCGGACAGGGACGAAGCACAGATACGCAGTATTTT,CASSFGQGRSTDTQYF,TRBV5-1,TRBD1,TRBJ2-3,-
TGTGCCAGCAGCTTAGTTTCCCGCTATGGCTACACCTTC,CASSLVSRYGYTF,TRBV7-9,-,TRBJ1-2,-
TGTGCCAACAGTTTTTTCGGGAACAATCAGCCCCAGCATTTT,CANSFFGNNQPQHF,TRBV27,-,TRBJ1-5,-
TGTGCCAGCAGCCAATCCCCTAAGGGACAGGGCATCCACCCCTACGAGCAGTACTTC,CASSQSPKGQGIHPYEQYF,TRBV3-1,TRBD1,TRBJ2-7,many
TGTGCCAGCATCCTCAAGAACACTGAAGCTTTCTTT,CASILKNTEAFF,TRBV12-3/TRBV12-4,-,TRBJ1-1,many
TGTGCCAGCTCAGCCTACAGGGGGGAGACCCAGTACTTC,CASSAYRGETQYF,TRBV18,TRBD1,TRBJ2-5,few
TGCGCCAGCAGCGGGGGGACTAGCGGATACACAGATACGCAGTATTTT,CASSGGTSGYTDTQYF,TRBV5-1,TRBD2,TRBJ2-3,-
TGTGCCAGTAGATTAGGACAGGGGCCAACCTACGAGCAGTACTTC,CASRLGQGPTYEQYF,TRBV6-1,TRBD1,TRBJ2-7,many
TGTGCCAGCAGTTACAGTTGGGACAGGGCGAGCTATGGCTACACCTTC,CASSYSWDRASYGYTF,TRBV6-9,TRBD1,TRBJ1-2,-
TGTGCCTGGAGTGTCACCGGTAGCGGGCGTTACGAGCAGTACTTC,CAWSVTGSGRYEQYF,TRBV30,TRBD2,TRBJ2-7,-
TGTGCCAGCTCCCAAAACCGGTACACTGAAGCTTTCTTT,CASSQNRYTEAFF,TRBV18,-,TRBJ1-1,-
TGTGCCAGCAGTCGGACAGCAAGCTCCTATAATTCACCCCTCCACTTT,CASSRTASSYNSPLHF,TRBV2,-,TRBJ1-6,many
TGTGCCAGCAGCCTCTCCAGACTAGCGGGAGAAGCAGATACGCAGTATTTT,CASSLSRLAGEADTQYF,TRBV13,TRBD2,TRBJ2-3,-
TGTGCCAGCAGCCAAGATCGGACAACCCATCAGCCCCAGCATTTT,CASSQDRTTHQPQHF,TRBV4-2,-,TRBJ1-5,-
TGCAGTGCTAGAGAACAGGGTTGGCCTGGCTACACCTTC,CSAREQGWPGYTF,TRBV20-1,-,TRBJ1-2,many
TGTGCCAGTAGTATAGTCGCGGGACAGGGGTTCGAGCAGTACTTC,CASSIVAGQGFEQYF,TRBV19,TRBD1,TRBJ2-7,few
TGTGCCAGCAGTGAAGGAGTTGGGAATGCTGGAAACACCATATATTTT,CASSEGVGNAGNTIYF,TRBV2,-,TRBJ1-3,-
TGTGCCAGCAGTTTAGGCCAACGATCCTACGAGCAGTACTTC,CASSLGQRSYEQYF,TRBV28,-,TRBJ2-7,many
TGTGCCAGCACAGGGAACACCGGGGAGCTGTTTTTT,CASTGNTGELFF,TRBV2,-,TRBJ2-2,many
TGTGCCAGCAGCTACGGTACAGGGCGAAGTGAGACCCAGTACTTC,CASSYGTGRSETQYF,TRBV11-2,-,TRBJ2-5,many
TGTGCCCGGAGTTCCGAAGAGACTGCTGAAGCTTTCTTT,CARSSEETAEAFF,TRBV30,-,TRBJ1-1,-
TGTGCCAGCAGGAAGGACAGCAGCTACCAAGAGACCCAGTACTTC,CASRKDSSYQETQYF,TRBV2,-,TRBJ2-5,many
TGTGCCAGCAGCCCCCGCACTAGCGGGAGTGGGGAGTATGAGACCCAGTACTTC,CASSPRTSGSGEYETQYF,TRBV7-6,TRBD2,TRBJ2-5,once